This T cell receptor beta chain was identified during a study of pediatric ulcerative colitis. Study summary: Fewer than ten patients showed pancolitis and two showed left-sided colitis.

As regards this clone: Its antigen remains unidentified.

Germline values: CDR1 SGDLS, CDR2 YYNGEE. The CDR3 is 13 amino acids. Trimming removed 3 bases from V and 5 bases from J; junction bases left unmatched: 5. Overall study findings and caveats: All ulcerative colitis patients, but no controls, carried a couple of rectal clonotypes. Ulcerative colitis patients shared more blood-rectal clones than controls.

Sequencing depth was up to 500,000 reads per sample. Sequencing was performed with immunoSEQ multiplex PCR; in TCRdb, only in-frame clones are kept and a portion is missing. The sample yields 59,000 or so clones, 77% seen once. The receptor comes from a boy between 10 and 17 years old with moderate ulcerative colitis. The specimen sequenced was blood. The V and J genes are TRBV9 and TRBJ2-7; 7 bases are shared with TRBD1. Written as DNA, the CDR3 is TGTGCCAGCAGCGGGGGACAGAACAACGAGCAGTACTTC. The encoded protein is CASSGGQNNEQYF.